Sequencing of this TCR beta chain was carried out in a study of T cell changes during pregnancy in multiple sclerosis. This table comes from immunoSEQ multiplex PCR, and its TCRdb copy is limited to in-frame clones, with some not included. The sample shows some 38,000 clones, around 91% of them seen only once. Germline CDR1 MNHEY, CDR2 SVGAGI. There are 13 residues in the CDR3. V was pared by 2 bases and J by 4 bases, with 8 bases between. The receptor comes from a female donor in good health, enrolled as a control in a pregnancy study. Source: CD4+ T cells from peripheral blood mononuclear cells, taken in the second trimester of pregnancy. The rearrangement links TRBV6-5 to TRBJ1-1, with D uncertain. The CDR3 DNA is TGTGCCAGCAGTTACGACGGGAGCACTGAAGCTTTCTTT. This translates into CASSYDGSTEAFF.